This record looks at one TCR beta chain sequence and its context. No antigen is known for it. The data belong to a study of somatic mutations in cytotoxic T cells in rheumatoid arthritis. Study results and limitations: Age was associated with higher CD8+ clonality in rheumatoid arthritis patients, not in healthy controls.

Some clones are missing from TCRdb's copy, which holds only in-frame ones; the method was immunoSEQ multiplex PCR. The sample includes almost 7,500 clones, 70% to 80% of them seen just once. Looked up from germline, CDR1 is SNHLY and CDR2 is FYNNEI. The CDR3 is 13 residues long. Between the trimmed V and J ends, which lost 10 bases and 3 bases, there was a span of 12 bases. The chain joins TRBV2 to TRBJ2-2, with a tentative D call TRBD1 (6 bases). Sequenced: CD8+ T cells sorted from blood. This sequence originates from an adult with rheumatoid arthritis. For the CDR3, the DNA is TGTGCCAACTACAGGGTGGACACCGGGGAGCTGTTTTTT. Its translation is CANYRVDTGELFF.